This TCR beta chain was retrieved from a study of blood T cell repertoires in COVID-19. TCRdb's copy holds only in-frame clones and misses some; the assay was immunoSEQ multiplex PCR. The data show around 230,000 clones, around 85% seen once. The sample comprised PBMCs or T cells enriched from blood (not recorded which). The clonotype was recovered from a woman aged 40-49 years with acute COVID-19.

For the CDR3, the DNA is TGTGCCAGTAGTATCTTCGGGTATAGCAATCAGCCCCAGCATTTT. Translation gives CASSIFGYSNQPQHF. This chain links TRBV19 with TRBJ1-5; no clear D gene. Trimming pared 3 bases from V and 0 bases from J, leaving 9 bases between. From germline, CDR1 is LNHDA and CDR2 SQIVND (reference sequence). CDR3 length: 15 amino acids.